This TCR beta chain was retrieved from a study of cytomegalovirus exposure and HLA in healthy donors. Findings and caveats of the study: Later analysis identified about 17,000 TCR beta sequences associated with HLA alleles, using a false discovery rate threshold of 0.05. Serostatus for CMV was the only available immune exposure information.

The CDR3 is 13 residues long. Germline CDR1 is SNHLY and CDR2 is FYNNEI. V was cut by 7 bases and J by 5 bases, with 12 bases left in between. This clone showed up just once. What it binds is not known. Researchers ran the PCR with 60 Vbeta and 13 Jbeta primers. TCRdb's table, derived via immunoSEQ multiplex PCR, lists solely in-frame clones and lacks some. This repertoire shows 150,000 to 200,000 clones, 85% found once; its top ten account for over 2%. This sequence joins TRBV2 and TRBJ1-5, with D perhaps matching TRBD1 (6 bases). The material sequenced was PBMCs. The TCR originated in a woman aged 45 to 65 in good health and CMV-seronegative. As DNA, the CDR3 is TGTGCCAGCAATGAGGGGGGGGATCAGCCCCAGCATTTT. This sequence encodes CASNEGGDQPQHF.